Shown below are 17 T cell receptor beta chains from a single sample sequenced in a study of T cells expressing NK-cell markers. For each CDR3 protein, TCRdb gives one entry from its re-call of the 5' RACE reads, without DNA. The table gives just under 150,000 distinct CDR3 sequences; the top ten clones make up 12% of it. Sample: blood T cells: a sorted CD56 or NKG2C T cell subset, CD4+ or CD8+ T cells, or bulk PBMC T cells (not recorded which). The receptors shown here come from a young man in good health.

The chain recombines TRBV12-3 or TRBV12-4 with TRBJ2-5; TCRdb calls TRBD1, which cannot be checked without DNA. This CDR3 comprises 15 residues. CDR3 sequence: CASSRGTGSVETQYF.

The gene calls are TRBV10-2 and TRBJ1-1. CDR1 and CDR2 from the germline V gene are WSHSY and SAAADI. CDR3 length: 11 amino acids. This CDR3 reads CASKGPPGAFF.

This rearrangement joins TRBV27 to TRBJ2-2; no DNA is available, so the TRBD1 call from TCRdb remains unchecked. The CDR3 loop spans 15 amino acids. The germline V gene encodes CDR1 MNHEY and CDR2 SMNVEV (reference sequence). CDR3 sequence reads: CASSLYSLGGSELFF.

The rearrangement joins TRBV10-2 to TRBJ2-7; TCRdb's D call of TRBD1 is untestable without DNA. CDR3 length equals 12 residues. Germline V gives CDR1 WSHSY, CDR2 SAAADI. This chain's CDR3 is CASRDRDYEQYF.

This chain connects TRBV6-5 to TRBJ1-2. CDR3 length: 15 residues. Germline lookup yields CDR1 MNHEY and CDR2 SVGAGI. The CDR3 loop is CASSLRADANYGYTF.

The J gene is TRBJ1-1, the V gene TRBV12-3 or TRBV12-4; TCRdb outputs TRBD1, but without DNA this stays unchecked. The CDR3 consists of 13 residues. Here the CDR3 reads CASSLGQVVEAFF.

CDR3 amino acids: CASSQSPEFSMNTEAFF. The V and J genes are TRBV14 and TRBJ1-1. The CDR3 runs to 17 residues. CDR1 is SGHDN and CDR2 is FVKESK in the germline V gene.

This chain joins TRBV20-1 and TRBJ1-2. Germline V gene data show CDR1 as DFQATT and CDR2 as SNEGSKA (reference sequence). CDR3 length: 16 residues. CDR3 sequence reads: CSARDHKRHLGDGYTF.

The chain is built from TRBV5-1 and TRBJ2-2; the TRBD2 assignment by TCRdb is unverifiable without DNA. Germline CDR1 is SGHRS and CDR2 is YFSETQ. The length of the CDR3 is 19 residues. The CDR3 spells CASSLEASGRAEMAGELFF.

The chain combines TRBV7-6 with TRBJ1-1. CDR1 SGHVS and CDR2 FNYEAQ come from the germline V gene. The CDR3 is 13 residues long. CDR3 residues: CASSRTGYTEAFF.

The rearrangement joins TRBV20-1 to TRBJ2-2; TCRdb designates TRBD1, a call that cannot be tested without DNA. The germline CDR1 and CDR2 sequences are DFQATT and SNEGSKA (reference sequence). There are 16 residues in the CDR3. Here the CDR3 reads CSASSQGPDDTGELFF.

The chain recombines TRBV23-1 with TRBJ1-6; with no DNA, the TCRdb D assignment of TRBD1 cannot be verified. TRBV23-1 is identified as an open reading frame with a role that is uncertain. This CDR3 region has 15 residues. The CDR3 reads CASSHPGQYNSPLHF.

CDR3 protein: CSATLGDPSSYEQYF. This sequence joins TRBV20-1 and TRBJ2-7; the TRBD1 assignment by TCRdb is unverifiable without DNA. Germline CDR1 reads DFQATT; CDR2 reads SNEGSKA (reference sequence). This CDR3 is 15 amino acids long.

This sequence joins TRBV19 and TRBJ2-1; TCRdb calls TRBD2, which cannot be checked without DNA. CDR3 size: 12 residues. Germline CDR1 LNHDA, CDR2 SQIVND (reference sequence). CDR3 sequence reads: CASEGGFGEQFF.

The chain combines TRBV7-8 with TRBJ1-1. This CDR3 spans 14 amino acids. The germline CDR1 and CDR2 sequences are SGHVS and FQNEAQ. The CDR3 loop reads CASSLGGEGTEAFF.

The V call is TRBV20-1, the J call TRBJ2-1; TCRdb's D gene call, TRBD2, goes unchecked for lack of DNA. This CDR3 is built from 17 residues. Germline CDR1 DFQATT, CDR2 SNEGSKA (reference sequence). The CDR3 sequence is CSARDEFGLAGVNEQFF.

V and J are TRBV6-5 and TRBJ2-1; with no DNA, the TCRdb D assignment of TRBD1 cannot be verified. The germline CDR1 and CDR2 sequences are MNHEY and SVGAGI. The CDR3 has 16 residues. The CDR3 sequence: CASKGTGPRSYNEQFF.